One and the same sample provided the 29 T cell receptor beta chains below, sequenced in a study of early T cells in non-severe SARS-CoV-2 infection. One entry per CDR3 protein, called by TCRdb with MiXCR from the 5' RACE reads. The sample gives 20,000 to 30,000 distinct CDR3 sequences, around 6% of which show up once; less than 2.5% is in the top ten. The sample comprised whole blood. All receptors come from an adult who was a healthcare worker with PCR-confirmed SARS-CoV-2 infection or an uninfected control (not recorded which).

This clonotype was seen repeatedly, ten times or more. The rearrangement links TRBV7-2 to TRBJ2-7; D may be TRBD1 (7 bases). The V end was cut by 0 bases, the J end by 0 bases, with 15 bases between. CDR1 is SGHTA, CDR2 FQGNSA, per germline. This CDR3 region has 17 residues. The CDR3: CASSLAGQAGSSYEQYF. CDR3 sequence (DNA): TGTGCCAGCAGCTTAGCCGGACAGGCGGGAAGCTCCTACGAGCAGTACTTC.

Turning to this clonotype: Given a much more abundant clone one base away, this may be a read error. The CDR3 reads CASSSGDGAQYF. The CDR3 DNA follows: TGTGCCAGCAGTTCCGGGGACGGGGCCCAGTACTTC. The chain combines TRBV27 with TRBJ2-5; possibly TRBD1 or TRBD2 for D (5 bases each). Germline-derived CDR1 and CDR2 are MNHEY and SMNVEV (reference sequence). The CDR3 length is 12 residues. The V and J ends lost 4 bases and 9 bases respectively, with 12 bases between them.

By sample fraction, this clonotype is medium-sized. V gene TRBV7-9 combines with J gene TRBJ2-5; TRBD1 aligns across 8 bases. Per the germline V gene, CDR1 is SEHNR and CDR2 is FQNEAQ (reference sequence). This CDR3 contains 14 residues. Trimming removed 5 bases from V and 5 bases from J; junction bases left unmatched: 7. CDR3 sequence reads: CASSPGQGSETQYF. The CDR3 DNA reads TGTGCCAGCAGCCCTGGACAGGGTTCGGAGACCCAGTACTTC.

In this sample, this clonotype is medium-sized. The V call is TRBV20-1, the J call TRBJ1-6; the match to TRBD1 covers 7 bases. The CDR3 has 16 residues. Germline CDR1 is DFQATT and CDR2 is SNEGSKA (reference sequence). Unmatched junction bases numbered 11, after V lost 0 bases and J lost 9 bases. CDR3 in amino acids: CSARDTSRQGASPLHF. CDR3 sequence (DNA): TGCAGTGCTAGAGATACCTCCAGACAGGGCGCTTCACCCCTCCACTTT.

This clonotype was detected ten times or more. V is TRBV12-3 or TRBV12-4 and J is TRBJ2-6; 9 bases are shared with TRBD1. The CDR3 spans 18 residues. Germline trimming cut 1 base from V and 2 bases from J; bases unmatched to any gene: 6. CDR3 sequence (DNA): TGTGCCAGCAGTTTAGGGACAGGGGAAATTCCTGGGGCCAACGTCCTGACTTTC. It translates to CASSLGTGEIPGANVLTF.

This clonotype occurred many times. The chain recombines TRBV5-1 with TRBJ2-3; 9 nucleotides match TRBD2. This CDR3 has 16 residues. V gave up 2 bases and J gave up 2 bases; unmatched junction bases: 6. Germline assignment: CDR1 SGHRS and CDR2 YFSETQ. The CDR3 region is CASSFVVAGDTDTQYF. CDR3 DNA sequence: TGCGCCAGCAGCTTCGTGGTAGCGGGGGACACAGATACGCAGTATTTT.

This clonotype was counted many times. The rearrangement uses TRBV6-5 and TRBJ2-5, with D possibly matching TRBD2 (6 bases). This CDR3 has 16 residues. Deletions cut 0 bases from V and 2 bases from J, with 13 bases between. Germline CDR1 reads MNHEY; CDR2 reads SVGAGI. CDR3 coding DNA: TGTGCCAGCAGTTACTCGCTCGGGCGGGGACAAGAGACCCAGTACTTC. This gives the protein CASSYSLGRGQETQYF.

This clonotype was counted many times. This chain joins TRBV19 and TRBJ1-2; TRBD1 aligns across 9 bases. This CDR3 has 14 amino acids. Trimming cost V 5 bases and J 7 bases; bases outside gene matches: 8. The germline V gene encodes CDR1 LNHDA and CDR2 SQIVND (reference sequence). The DNA for the CDR3 is TGTGCCAGTAGTCTCCAGGGACAGGGATTTGGCTACACCTTC. This codes for CASSLQGQGFGYTF.

This clonotype was found many times. The chain uses TRBV6-5 and TRBJ1-3, with D unresolved. Trimming removed 7 bases at V and 0 bases at J, with 16 bases between. CDR3 length equals 16 residues. Looked up from germline, CDR1 is MNHEY and CDR2 is SVGAGI. As DNA, the CDR3 is TGTGCCAGCACCGCACGACCTGTTCACTCTGGAAACACCATATATTTT. It is translated as CASTARPVHSGNTIYF.

This clonotype appeared a few times. At one of its ends the junction is not consistent with the germline gene, which may arise from a read error. V and J are TRBV19 and TRBJ1-2; the D gene is possibly TRBD1 (5 bases). The V gene's germline CDR1 is LNHDA and CDR2 SQIVND (reference sequence). The CDR3 spans 14 residues. CDR3 DNA: TGTGCCAGTAGGCTTACGGGGGTGACCTATGGCTGCACCTTC. It is translated as CASRLTGVTYGCTF.

This clonotype appeared many times. The chain employs TRBV11-2 and TRBJ2-7; 8 positions agree with TRBD1. With V trimmed by 6 bases and J by 4 bases, 11 bases remained unmatched. Germline V gives CDR1 SGHAT, CDR2 FQNNGV. The CDR3 covers 15 residues. In nucleotides, the CDR3 is TGTGCCAGCAGTTTACAGGGGGGCTCTTATTACGAGCAGTACTTC. Translating gives CASSLQGGSYYEQYF.

This clonotype was found many times. V and J are TRBV23-1 and TRBJ2-2, with D perhaps matching TRBD1 (6 bases). TRBV23-1 counts as an open reading frame of uncertain function. The CDR3 is 18 residues long. Trimming stripped 0 bases from V and 0 bases from J, with 14 bases between. CDR3 DNA: TGCGCCAGCAGTCAATCGGGGGAGCAGGGGTCGAACACCGGGGAGCTGTTTTTT. Its protein is CASSQSGEQGSNTGELFF.

This clonotype was observed many times. J is TRBJ1-3 and V is TRBV19, with D hard to call. Germline V lookup: CDR1 LNHDA, CDR2 SQIVND (reference sequence). Trimming shortened V by 7 bases and J by 2 bases, and 15 bases separated the two germline ends. CDR3 size: 15 residues. CDR3 residues: CASTTSSSAGNTIYF. The CDR3 DNA reads as TGTGCCAGTACAACGTCCTCTTCCGCTGGAAACACCATATATTTT.

This clonotype has just a few counts. V usage is TRBV11-2 and J usage is TRBJ2-3, with TRBD2 matching 11 bases. Germline V gene sequence: CDR1 SGHAT, CDR2 FQNNGV. Losses at the gene ends were 5 bases for V and 3 bases for J; bases not matched to a gene: 10. CDR3 length: 17 amino acids. CDR3 in amino acids: CASSTATGLAVTDTQYF. The CDR3 DNA is TGTGCCAGCAGCACTGCAACGGGACTAGCGGTTACAGATACGCAGTATTTT.

The chain combines TRBV5-1 with TRBJ2-2; the match to TRBD2 covers 8 bases. The CDR3 is made up of 15 amino acids. The germline gives CDR1 SGHRS, CDR2 YFSETQ. V shed 5 bases, J shed 1 base, and the junction held 4 bases outside the gene matches. For the CDR3, the DNA is TGCGCCAGCAGGCTCAGCGGGGGGAACACCGGGGAGCTGTTTTTT. Its translation is CASRLSGGNTGELFF. Combining the CDR3 with reference TRBV5-1 and TRBJ2-2 gives the whole variable domain KAGVTQTPRYLIKTRGQQVTLSCSPISGHRSVSWYQQTPGQGLQFLFEYFSETQRNKGNFPGRFSGRQFSNSRSEMNVSTLELGDSALYLCASRLSGGNTGELFFGEGSRLTVL.

This clonotype was detected ten times or more. The chain uses TRBV11-2 and TRBJ2-1; D is uncertain. V was cut by 3 bases and J by 0 bases, with 9 bases left in between. The CDR3 runs 15 residues. CDR1 SGHAT and CDR2 FQNNGV come from the germline V gene. Here the CDR3 DNA reads TGTGCCAGCAGCTTCGGCACCAGCTCCTACAATGAGCAGTTCTTC. It is translated as CASSFGTSSYNEQFF.

This clonotype was observed many times. The rearrangement joins TRBV24-1 to TRBJ2-5; 8 positions agree with TRBD1. This CDR3 has 15 residues. V trimming: 4 bases; J trimming: 4 bases; junction bases outside the gene matches: 7. CDR1 and CDR2 from the germline V gene are KGHDR and SFDVKD. CDR3 loop: CATSDPRTGRETQYF. CDR3 nucleotides: TGTGCCACCAGTGACCCCCGGACAGGGAGAGAGACCCAGTACTTC.

This clonotype was found many times. The chain employs TRBV11-2 and TRBJ2-7; 11 bases line up with TRBD2. CDR1 is SGHAT and CDR2 is FQNNGV in the germline V gene. Germline trimming cut 0 bases from V and 5 bases from J; bases unmatched to any gene: 12. CDR3 size: 18 residues. The CDR3 sequence: CASSLEPSGGISHDEQYF. CDR3 nucleotides: TGTGCCAGCAGCTTAGAGCCTAGCGGGGGGATCTCCCATGACGAGCAGTACTTC.

By proportion, this clonotype is medium-sized. The chain joins TRBV15 to TRBJ1-2; D is ambiguous. Per the germline V gene, CDR1 is LNHNV and CDR2 is YYDKDF (reference sequence). Trimming pared 0 bases from V and 7 bases from J, leaving 24 bases between. The CDR3 runs 18 residues. The CDR3, as DNA: TGTGCCACCAGCAGAGATCTCGGGCACAGTGTCGAGGTCTTTGGCTACACCTTC. This encodes CATSRDLGHSVEVFGYTF.

In this sample, this clonotype is medium-sized. J is TRBJ2-4 and V is TRBV13, with a tentative D call TRBD1 (5 bases). The CDR3 runs to 15 residues. Germline V gene lookup returns CDR1 PRHDT and CDR2 FYEKMQ (reference sequence). Trimming took 0 bases from V and 1 from J, leaving 7 bases between them. CDR3 amino acids: CASSLGRVAKNIQYF. Written as DNA, the CDR3 is TGTGCCAGCAGCTTAGGCAGGGTGGCCAAAAACATTCAGTACTTC.

The chain is built from TRBV4-1 and TRBJ2-4; 9 bases align to TRBD1. The CDR3 covers 19 residues. Germline loops: CDR1 MGHRA, CDR2 YSYEKL. V shed 0 bases and J 8 bases; nucleotides not matched to a gene: 17. The CDR3 spells CASSQDQQGALDPKDIQYF. In nucleotides, the CDR3 is TGCGCCAGCAGCCAAGATCAACAGGGGGCCTTGGACCCTAAAGACATTCAGTACTTC.

This clonotype showed up many times. The chain employs TRBV20-1 and TRBJ1-3; D unclear. The germline V gene encodes CDR1 DFQATT and CDR2 SNEGSKA (reference sequence). The CDR3 is 14 amino acids. V was shortened by 0 bases and J by 0 bases, with 6 bases between the two germline ends. CDR3 coding DNA: TGCAGTGCTAGAGATAAATCCTCTGGAAACACCATATATTTT. Protein product: CSARDKSSGNTIYF.

The genes are TRBV29-1 and TRBJ1-4, with D hard to call. There are 12 residues in the CDR3. V was shortened by 1 base and J by 3 bases, with 3 bases between the two germline ends. Germline V gene data show CDR1 as SQVTM and CDR2 as ANQGSEA. The CDR3 loop reads CSVEGPNEKLFF. CDR3 nucleotide sequence: TGCAGCGTTGAAGGCCCTAATGAAAAACTGTTTTTT.

This clonotype was detected a few times. The gene calls are TRBV29-1 and TRBJ1-5; no clear D. The V end lost 7 bases, the J end lost 2 bases, and 12 bases lay between the germline ends. There are 13 residues in the CDR3. Germline V CDR1 and CDR2: SQVTM, ANQGSEA. This chain's CDR3 is CSARTGGNQPQHF. Here the CDR3 DNA reads TGCAGCGCCAGGACGGGAGGCAATCAGCCCCAGCATTTT.

This clonotype has a count of ten or more. This sequence joins TRBV28 and TRBJ2-7, with D unresolved. Per germline, CDR1 MDHEN and CDR2 SYDVKM. CDR3 size: 14 residues. Trimming removed 3 bases at V and 2 bases at J, with 11 bases between. The CDR3 sequence: CASSFSGPPYEQYF. The CDR3 DNA follows: TGTGCCAGCAGTTTCTCGGGTCCCCCCTACGAGCAGTACTTC.

This clonotype was picked up many times. The rearrangement joins TRBV7-2 to TRBJ2-7; TRBD1 is a possible D gene (6 bases). The CDR3 is made up of 15 amino acids. The V gene's germline CDR1 is SGHTA and CDR2 FQGNSA. The V gene lost 1 base and the J gene lost 1 base, with 11 bases spanning the gap. The CDR3 sequence is CASSLVGARSYEQYF. The CDR3 nucleotides read TGTGCCAGCAGCTTAGTGGGGGCGAGGTCCTACGAGCAGTACTTC.

The sample holds many counts of this clonotype. CDR3 DNA: TGTGCCAGTAGTAAACAGGAGAGCTATGGCTACACCTTC. Amino acids: CASSKQESYGYTF. This chain links TRBV19 with TRBJ1-2; D possibly corresponds to TRBD1 (5 bases). Trimming removed 4 bases at V and 4 bases at J, with 10 bases between. The germline CDR1 and CDR2 sequences are LNHDA and SQIVND (reference sequence). This CDR3 is 13 amino acids long.

This clonotype appeared many times. The chain has TRBV28 and TRBJ1-2, with D unresolved. V dropped 6 bases and J dropped 3 bases, with 8 bases sitting between them. The germline gives CDR1 MDHEN, CDR2 SYDVKM. The CDR3 is made up of 12 amino acids. The CDR3 DNA reads as TGTGCCAGCAGCCCCTCTTACTATGGCTACACCTTC. It is translated as CASSPSYYGYTF.

This clonotype was counted at least ten times. This rearrangement joins TRBV11-3 to TRBJ2-1, with D perhaps TRBD2 (6 bases). V gave up 0 bases and J gave up 7 bases, with 16 bases separating them. In germline, CDR1 is SGHNT, CDR2 YENEEA. This CDR3 region has 16 residues. The DNA for the CDR3 is TGTGCCAGCAGCTTAGAAGCGGGTGGGGCTCTTAATGAGCAGTTCTTC. Translated, it gives CASSLEAGGALNEQFF.